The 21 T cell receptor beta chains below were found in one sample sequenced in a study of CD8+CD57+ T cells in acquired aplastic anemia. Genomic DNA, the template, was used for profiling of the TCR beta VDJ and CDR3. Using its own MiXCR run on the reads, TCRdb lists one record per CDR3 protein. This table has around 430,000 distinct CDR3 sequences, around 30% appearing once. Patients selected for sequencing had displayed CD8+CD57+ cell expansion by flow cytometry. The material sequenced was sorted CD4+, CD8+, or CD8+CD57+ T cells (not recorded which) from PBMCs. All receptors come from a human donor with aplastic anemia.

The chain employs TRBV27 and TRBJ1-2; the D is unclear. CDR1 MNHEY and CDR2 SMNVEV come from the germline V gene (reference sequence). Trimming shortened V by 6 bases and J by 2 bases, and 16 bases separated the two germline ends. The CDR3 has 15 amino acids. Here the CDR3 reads CASRLRGGLNYGYTF. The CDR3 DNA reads TGTGCCAGCAGACTTCGGGGAGGGCTCAACTATGGCTACACCTTC.

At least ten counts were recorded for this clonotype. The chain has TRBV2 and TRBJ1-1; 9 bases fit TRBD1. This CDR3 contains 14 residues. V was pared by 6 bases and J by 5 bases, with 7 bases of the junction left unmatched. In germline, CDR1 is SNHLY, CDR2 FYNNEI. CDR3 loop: CASRGDRDFTEAFF. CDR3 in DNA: TGTGCCAGCAGGGGGGACAGGGACTTTACTGAAGCTTTCTTT.

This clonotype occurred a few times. CDR3 nucleotides: TGTGCCATCAGGGAACGCTCCTATAATTCACCCCTCCACTTT. Translating it yields CAIRERSYNSPLHF. The chain has TRBV10-3 and TRBJ1-6; D gene uncertain. V lost 6 bases, J lost 0 bases, and 6 bases lay in between. Per germline, CDR1 ENHRY and CDR2 SYGVKD. The CDR3 totals 14 residues.

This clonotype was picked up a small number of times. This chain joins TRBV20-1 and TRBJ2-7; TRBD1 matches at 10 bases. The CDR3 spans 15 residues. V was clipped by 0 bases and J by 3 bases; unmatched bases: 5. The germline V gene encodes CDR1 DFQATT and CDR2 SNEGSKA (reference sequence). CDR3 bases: TGCAGTGCTAGAGATGGGGACAGGGGCAACTACGAGCAGTACTTC. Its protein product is CSARDGDRGNYEQYF.

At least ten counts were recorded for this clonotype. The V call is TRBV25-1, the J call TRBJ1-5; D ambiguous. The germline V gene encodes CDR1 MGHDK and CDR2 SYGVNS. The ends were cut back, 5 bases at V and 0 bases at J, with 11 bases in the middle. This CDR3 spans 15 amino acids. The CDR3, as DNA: TGTGCCAGCAGTCCGGACGAGCATAGCAATCAGCCCCAGCATTTT. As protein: CASSPDEHSNQPQHF.

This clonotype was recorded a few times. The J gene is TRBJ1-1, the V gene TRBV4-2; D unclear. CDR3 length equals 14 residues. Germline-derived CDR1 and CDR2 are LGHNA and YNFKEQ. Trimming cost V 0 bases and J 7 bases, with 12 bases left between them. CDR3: CASSQDGLRSEAFF. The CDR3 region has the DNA TGTGCCAGCAGCCAAGACGGGCTGCGTAGTGAAGCTTTCTTT.

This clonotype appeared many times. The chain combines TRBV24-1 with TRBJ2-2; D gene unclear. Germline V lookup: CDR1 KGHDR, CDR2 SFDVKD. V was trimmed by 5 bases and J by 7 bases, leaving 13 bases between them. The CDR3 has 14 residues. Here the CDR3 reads CATSGLGGRGELFF. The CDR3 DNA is TGTGCCACCAGTGGGCTTGGTGGACGCGGGGAGCTGTTTTTT.

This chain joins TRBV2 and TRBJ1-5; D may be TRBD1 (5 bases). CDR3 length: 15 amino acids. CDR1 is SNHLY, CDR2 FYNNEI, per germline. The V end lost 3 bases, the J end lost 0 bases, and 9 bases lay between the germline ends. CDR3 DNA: TGTGCCAGCAGTGAGTTGGGGCCTAGCAATCAGCCCCAGCATTTT. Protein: CASSELGPSNQPQHF. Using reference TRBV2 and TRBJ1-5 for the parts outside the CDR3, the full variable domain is EPEVTQTPSHQVTQMGQEVILRCVPISNHLYFYWYRQILGQKVEFLVSFYNNEISEKSEIFDDQFSVERPDGSNFTLKIRSTKLEDSAMYFCASSELGPSNQPQHFGDGTRLSIL.

The CDR3: CASNRGYYELDTQYF. In DNA, the CDR3 is TGTGCCAGTAACAGGGGTTATTATGAGTTGGATACGCAGTATTTT. The V call is TRBV5-3, the J call TRBJ2-3; 7 bases fit TRBD1. TRBV5-3 belongs to the ORF category, with a function that is uncertain. Losses at the gene ends were 8 bases for V and 6 bases for J; bases not matched to a gene: 15. The CDR3 runs to 15 residues.

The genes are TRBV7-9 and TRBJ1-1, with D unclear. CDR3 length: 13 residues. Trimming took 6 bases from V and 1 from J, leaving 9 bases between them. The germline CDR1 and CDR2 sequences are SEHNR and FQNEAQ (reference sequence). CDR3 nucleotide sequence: TGTGCCAGCAGTAATACACAGAACACTGAAGCTTTCTTT. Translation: CASSNTQNTEAFF. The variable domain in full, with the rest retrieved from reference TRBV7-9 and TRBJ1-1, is DTGVSQNPRHKITKRGQNVTFRCDPISEHNRLYWYRQTLGQGPEFLTYFQNEAQLEKSRLLSDRFSAERPKGSFSTLEIQRTEQGDSAMYLCASSNTQNTEAFFGQGTRLTVV.

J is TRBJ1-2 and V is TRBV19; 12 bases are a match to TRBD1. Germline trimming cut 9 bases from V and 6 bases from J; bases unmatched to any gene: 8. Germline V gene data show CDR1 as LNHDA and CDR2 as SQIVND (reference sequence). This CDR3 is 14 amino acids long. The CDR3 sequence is CASSPGTGGDGYTF. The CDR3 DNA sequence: TGTGCCAGCTCACCCGGGACAGGGGGCGATGGCTACACCTTC.

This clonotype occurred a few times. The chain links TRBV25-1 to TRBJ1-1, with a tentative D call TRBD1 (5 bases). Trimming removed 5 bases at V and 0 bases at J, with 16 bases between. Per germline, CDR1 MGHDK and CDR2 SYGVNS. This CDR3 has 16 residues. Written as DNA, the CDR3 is TGTGCCAGCAGTCTAAAAGCAGGGCCGATGAACACTGAAGCTTTCTTT. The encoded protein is CASSLKAGPMNTEAFF.

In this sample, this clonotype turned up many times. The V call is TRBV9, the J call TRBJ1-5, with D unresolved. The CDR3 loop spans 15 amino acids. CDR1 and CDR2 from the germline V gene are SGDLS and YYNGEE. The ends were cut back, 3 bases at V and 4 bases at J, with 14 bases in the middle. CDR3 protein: CASSGRGLENQPQHF. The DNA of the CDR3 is TGTGCCAGCAGCGGTAGAGGACTGGAGAATCAGCCCCAGCATTTT.

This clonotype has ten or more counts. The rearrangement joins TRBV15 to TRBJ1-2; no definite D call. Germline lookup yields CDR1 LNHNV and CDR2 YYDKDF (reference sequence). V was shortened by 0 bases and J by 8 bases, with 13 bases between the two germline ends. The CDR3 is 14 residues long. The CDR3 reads CATSRDTTSDGYTF. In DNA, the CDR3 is TGTGCCACCAGCAGAGATACGACTTCAGACGGCTACACCTTC.

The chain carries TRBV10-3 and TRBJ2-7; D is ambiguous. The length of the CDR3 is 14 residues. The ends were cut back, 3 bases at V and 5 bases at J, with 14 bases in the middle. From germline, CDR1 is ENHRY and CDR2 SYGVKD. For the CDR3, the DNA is TGTGCCATCAGTGAAAGATACGGACCAGACGAGCAGTACTTC. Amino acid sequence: CAISERYGPDEQYF.

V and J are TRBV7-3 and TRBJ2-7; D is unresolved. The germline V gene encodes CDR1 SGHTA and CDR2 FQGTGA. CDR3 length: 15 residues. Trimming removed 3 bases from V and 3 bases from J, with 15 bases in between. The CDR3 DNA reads TGTGCCAGCAGCTTGGATGGCCAGGCGCACTACGAGCAGTACTTC. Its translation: CASSLDGQAHYEQYF.

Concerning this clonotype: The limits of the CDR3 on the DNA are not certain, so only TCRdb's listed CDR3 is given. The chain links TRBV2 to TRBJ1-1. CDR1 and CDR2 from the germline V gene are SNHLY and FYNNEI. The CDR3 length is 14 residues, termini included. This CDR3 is CASSTSDRNTEAFF.

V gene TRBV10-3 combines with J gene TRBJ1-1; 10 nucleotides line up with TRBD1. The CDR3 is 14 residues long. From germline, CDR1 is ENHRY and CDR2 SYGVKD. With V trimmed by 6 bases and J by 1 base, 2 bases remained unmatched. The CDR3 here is CAIRGDRGNTEAFF. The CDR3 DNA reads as TGTGCCATCAGGGGGGACAGGGGGAACACTGAAGCTTTCTTT.

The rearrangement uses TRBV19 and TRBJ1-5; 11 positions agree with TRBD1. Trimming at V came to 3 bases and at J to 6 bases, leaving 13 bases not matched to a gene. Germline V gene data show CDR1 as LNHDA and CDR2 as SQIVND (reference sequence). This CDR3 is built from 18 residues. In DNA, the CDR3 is TGTGCCAGTAGTATGTGGCCTGGACAGGGGGCTCTAGGTCAGCCCCAGCATTTT. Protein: CASSMWPGQGALGQPQHF.

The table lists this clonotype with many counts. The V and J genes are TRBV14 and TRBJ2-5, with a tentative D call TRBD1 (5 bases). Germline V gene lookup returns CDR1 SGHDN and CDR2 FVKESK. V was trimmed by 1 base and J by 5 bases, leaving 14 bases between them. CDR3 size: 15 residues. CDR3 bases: TGTGCCAGCAGCCAAGTCGCAGGGCCCTGGGAGACCCAGTACTTC. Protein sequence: CASSQVAGPWETQYF.

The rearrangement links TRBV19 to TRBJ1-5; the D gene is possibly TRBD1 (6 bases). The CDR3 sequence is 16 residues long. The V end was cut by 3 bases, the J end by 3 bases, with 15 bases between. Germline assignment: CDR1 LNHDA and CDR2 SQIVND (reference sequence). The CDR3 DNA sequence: TGTGCCAGTAGTATTTCAGGCGGGGGGCCCAATCAGCCCCAGCATTTT. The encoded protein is CASSISGGGPNQPQHF.